Listed below are T cell receptor beta chains from one sample, sequenced in a study of T cells in localized non-small cell lung cancer. Sequenced by immunoSEQ multiplex PCR; TCRdb stores in-frame clones only, minus some. Counted here are tens of thousands of clones, 92% occurring once; the ten biggest clones make up 2.1%. Specimen: peripheral blood, collected before any cancer treatment. These receptors came from a female donor older than 55 with stage I lung adenocarcinoma. CDR3s include the opening cysteine and the closing phenylalanine or tryptophan. The order of the fields is V gene, CDR3 length, CDR3 protein.

v_gene: TRBV18
len: 15
CDR3aa: CASSHDPLNSYEQYF

v_gene: TRBV10-1
len: 17
CDR3aa: CASSVSGRGASTDTQYF

v_gene: TRBV5-5
len: 16
CDR3aa: CASSSRFPGYSYEQYF

v_gene: TRBV9
len: 15
CDR3aa: CASSSGQGRYNEQFF

v_gene: TRBV7-9
len: 14
CDR3aa: CASRDRDISYEQYF

v_gene: TRBV9
len: 14
CDR3aa: CASSVESLRGAQYF

v_gene: TRBV5-6
len: 13
CDR3aa: CASSTTVNTEAFF

v_gene: TRBV9
len: 15
CDR3aa: CASSVDDGGSNEQYF

v_gene: TRBV7-9
len: 15
CDR3aa: CASSLGGSDTGELFF

v_gene: TRBV4-1
len: 15
CDR3aa: CASSPAGGENYGYTF

v_gene: TRBV6-1
len: 14
CDR3aa: CASRGRDTSYEQYF

v_gene: TRBV6-4
len: 14
CDR3aa: CASSDSPGADTQYF

v_gene: TRBV6-6
len: 14
CDR3aa: CASSYPGLLNEQFF

v_gene: TRBV4-1
len: 16
CDR3aa: CASSQAGTRVYNEQFF

v_gene: TRBV4-3
len: 17
CDR3aa: CASSQDDRGANTGELFF

v_gene: TRBV21-1
len: 17
CDR3aa: CASSKTRQTGLSSPLHF

v_gene: TRBV5-1
len: 16
CDR3aa: CASSTTQVSSYNEQFF

v_gene: TRBV6-6
len: 16
CDR3aa: CASSYSGTGLNTEAFF

v_gene: TRBV5-5
len: 15
CDR3aa: CASSLSTGTQETQYF

v_gene: TRBV30
len: 13
CDR3aa: CACQTESNQPQHF

v_gene: TRBV28
len: 14
CDR3aa: CASIQTGESYEQYF

v_gene: TRBV19
len: 11
CDR3aa: CASNRAGELFF

v_gene: TRBV23-1
len: 17
CDR3aa: CASSRGLAGGKGETQYF

v_gene: TRBV7-3
len: 17
CDR3aa: CASSLDGTGDTKNIQYF

v_gene: TRBV2
len: 13
CDR3aa: CASRRDRNYEQYF

v_gene: TRBV7-2
len: 15
CDR3aa: CASTTRRQDTGELFF

v_gene: TRBV18
len: 17
CDR3aa: CASSPGGGLSSYNEQFF

v_gene: TRBV2
len: 13
CDR3aa: CASSGYIRQTQYF

v_gene: TRBV29-1
len: 14
CDR3aa: CSVGEGHVNSPLHF

v_gene: TRBV7-2
len: 13
CDR3aa: CASSLLGTDTQYF

v_gene: TRBV6-6
len: 14
CDR3aa: CASTADGLNTEAFF

v_gene: TRBV5-4
len: 17
CDR3aa: CASSLGARTSGNTEAFF

v_gene: TRBV4-2
len: 16
CDR3aa: CASSRDRGSGANVLTF

v_gene: TRBV9
len: 13
CDR3aa: CASGQGLNTEAFF

v_gene: TRBV7-2
len: 15
CDR3aa: CASSLVGGTYNEQFF

v_gene: TRBV5-1
len: 14
CDR3aa: CASSSEEQGYEQFF

v_gene: TRBV5-5
len: 15
CDR3aa: CASSLGGAGGTEAFF

v_gene: TRBV18
len: 14
CDR3aa: CASSSRTSNYGYTF

v_gene: TRBV6-6
len: 12
CDR3aa: CASSPTGSEQYF

v_gene: TRBV5-6
len: 16
CDR3aa: CASSLAPGAPNYGYTF

v_gene: TRBV2
len: 12
CDR3aa: CASSELNTEAFF

v_gene: TRBV7-9
len: 16
CDR3aa: CASSSGREGARETQYF

v_gene: TRBV7-9
len: 13
CDR3aa: CASRSGTAETQYF

v_gene: TRBV5-1
len: 14
CDR3aa: CASSFQARPGELFF

v_gene: TRBV20-1
len: 11
CDR3aa: CSARQGDGYTF

v_gene: TRBV29-1
len: 15
CDR3aa: CSVAGWLGKNYEQYF

v_gene: TRBV19
len: 15
CDR3aa: CASSIGGDTYNEQFF

v_gene: TRBV5-6
len: 13
CDR3aa: CASSFGKGDGYTF

v_gene: TRBV11-3
len: 13
CDR3aa: CASTGPTYNEQFF

v_gene: TRBV7-2
len: 15
CDR3aa: CASSLSADGDSPLHF

v_gene: TRBV6-6
len: 14
CDR3aa: CASSYSNGGAGQFF

v_gene: TRBV6-6
len: 15
CDR3aa: CASRPTGLRTDTQYF

v_gene: TRBV5-1
len: 13
CDR3aa: CASSLDQYNEQFF

v_gene: TRBV13
len: 16
CDR3aa: CASSLASVTGDSPLHF

v_gene: TRBV14
len: 18
CDR3aa: CASSLNLPRAGPGHGYTF

v_gene: TRBV19
len: 13
CDR3aa: CASSPTGEYEQYF

v_gene: TRBV9
len: 18
CDR3aa: CASSVVPGGHWGTDTQYF

v_gene: TRBV7-2
len: 12
CDR3aa: CASSASSYEQYF